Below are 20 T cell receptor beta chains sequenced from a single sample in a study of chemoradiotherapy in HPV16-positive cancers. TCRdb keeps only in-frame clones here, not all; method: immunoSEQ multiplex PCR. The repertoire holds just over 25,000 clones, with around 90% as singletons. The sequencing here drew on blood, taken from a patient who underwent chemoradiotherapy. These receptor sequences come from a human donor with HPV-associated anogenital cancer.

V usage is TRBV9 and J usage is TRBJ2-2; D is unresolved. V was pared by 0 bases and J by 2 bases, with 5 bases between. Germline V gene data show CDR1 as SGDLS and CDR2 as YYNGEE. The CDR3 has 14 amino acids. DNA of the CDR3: TGTGCCAGCAGCGTAGCTCGAAACACCGGGGAGCTGTTTTTT. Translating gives CASSVARNTGELFF.

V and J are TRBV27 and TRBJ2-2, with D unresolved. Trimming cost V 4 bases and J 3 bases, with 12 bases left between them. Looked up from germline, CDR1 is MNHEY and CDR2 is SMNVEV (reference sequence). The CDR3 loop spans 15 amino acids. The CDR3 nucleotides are TGTGCCAGCAGTTCAAGAATGGGATACACCGGGGAGCTGTTTTTT. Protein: CASSSRMGYTGELFF.

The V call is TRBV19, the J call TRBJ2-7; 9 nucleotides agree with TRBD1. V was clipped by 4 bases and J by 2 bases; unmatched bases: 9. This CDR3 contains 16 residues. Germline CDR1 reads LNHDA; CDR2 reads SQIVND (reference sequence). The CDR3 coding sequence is TGTGCCAGTAGTACCCTACAGGGGGCCTCCCCCTACGAGCAGTACTTC. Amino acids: CASSTLQGASPYEQYF. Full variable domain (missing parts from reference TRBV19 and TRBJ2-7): DGGITQSPKYLFRKEGQNVTLSCEQNLNHDAMYWYRQDPGQGLRLIYYSQIVNDFQKGDIAEGYSVSREKKESFPLTVTSAQKNPTAFYLCASSTLQGASPYEQYFGPGTRLTVT.

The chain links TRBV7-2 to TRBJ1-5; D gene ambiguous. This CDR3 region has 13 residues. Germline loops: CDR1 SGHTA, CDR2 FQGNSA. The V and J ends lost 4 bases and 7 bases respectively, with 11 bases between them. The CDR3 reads CASSSTGRQPQHF. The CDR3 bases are TGTGCCAGCAGCTCGACGGGGAGGCAGCCCCAGCATTTT. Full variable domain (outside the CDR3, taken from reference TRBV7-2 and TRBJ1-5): GAGVSQSPSNKVTEKGKDVELRCDPISGHTALYWYRQSLGQGLEFLIYFQGNSAPDKSGLPSDRFSAERTGGSVSTLTIQRTQQEDSAVYLCASSSTGRQPQHFGDGTRLSIL.

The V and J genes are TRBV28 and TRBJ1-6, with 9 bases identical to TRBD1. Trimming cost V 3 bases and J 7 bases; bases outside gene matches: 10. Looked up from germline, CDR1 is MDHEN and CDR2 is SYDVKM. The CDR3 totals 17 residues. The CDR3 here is CASSLADPGQGNSPLHF. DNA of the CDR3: TGTGCCAGCAGTTTGGCCGACCCGGGACAGGGAAATTCACCCCTCCACTTT.

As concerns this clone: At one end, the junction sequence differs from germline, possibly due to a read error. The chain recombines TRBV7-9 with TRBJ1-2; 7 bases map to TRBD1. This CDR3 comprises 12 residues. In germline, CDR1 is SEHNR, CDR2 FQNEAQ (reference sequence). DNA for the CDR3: TGTGCCAGCCGGTCCGGGACAGCCTCCAAAGACTTC. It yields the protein CASRSGTASKDF.

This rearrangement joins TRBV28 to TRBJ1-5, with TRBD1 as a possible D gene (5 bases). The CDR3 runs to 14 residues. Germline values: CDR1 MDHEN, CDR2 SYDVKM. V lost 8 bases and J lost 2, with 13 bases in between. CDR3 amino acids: CASGRVYGNQPQHF. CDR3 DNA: TGTGCCAGCGGCAGGGTTTACGGCAATCAGCCCCAGCATTTT. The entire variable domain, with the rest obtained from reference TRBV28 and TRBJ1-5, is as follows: DVKVTQSSRYLVKRTGEKVFLECVQDMDHENMFWYRQDPGLGLRLIYFSYDVKMKEKGDIPEGYSVSREKKERFSLILESASTNQTSMYLCASGRVYGNQPQHFGDGTRLSIL.

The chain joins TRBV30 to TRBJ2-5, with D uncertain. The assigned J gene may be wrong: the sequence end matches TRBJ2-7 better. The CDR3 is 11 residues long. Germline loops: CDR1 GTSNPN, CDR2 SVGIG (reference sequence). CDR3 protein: CAWSALYEQYF. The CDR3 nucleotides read TGTGCCTGGAGTGCCCTATACGAGCAGTACTTC.

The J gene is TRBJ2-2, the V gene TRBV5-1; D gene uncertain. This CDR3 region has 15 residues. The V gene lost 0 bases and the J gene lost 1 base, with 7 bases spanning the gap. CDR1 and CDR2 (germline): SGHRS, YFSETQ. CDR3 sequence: CASSLGQRNTGELFF. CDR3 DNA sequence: TGCGCCAGCAGCTTGGGGCAGCGGAACACCGGGGAGCTGTTTTTT.

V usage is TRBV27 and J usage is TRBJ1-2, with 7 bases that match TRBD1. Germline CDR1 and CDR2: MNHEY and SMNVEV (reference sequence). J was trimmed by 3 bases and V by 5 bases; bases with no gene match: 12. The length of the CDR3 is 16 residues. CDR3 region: CASSPATGKGDYGYTF. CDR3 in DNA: TGTGCCAGCAGTCCTGCGACAGGGAAGGGTGACTATGGCTACACCTTC.

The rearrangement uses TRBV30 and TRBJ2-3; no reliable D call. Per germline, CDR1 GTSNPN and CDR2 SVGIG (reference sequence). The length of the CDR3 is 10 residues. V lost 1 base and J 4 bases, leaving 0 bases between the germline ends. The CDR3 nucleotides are TGTGCCTGGAGTGCAGATACGCAGTATTTT. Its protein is CAWSADTQYF.

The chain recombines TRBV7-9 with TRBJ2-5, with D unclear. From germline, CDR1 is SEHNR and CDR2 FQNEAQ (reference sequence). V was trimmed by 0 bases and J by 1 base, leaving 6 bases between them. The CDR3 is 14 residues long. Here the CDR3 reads CASSLAGSQETQYF. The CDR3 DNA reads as TGTGCCAGCAGCTTAGCGGGTTCCCAAGAGACCCAGTACTTC.

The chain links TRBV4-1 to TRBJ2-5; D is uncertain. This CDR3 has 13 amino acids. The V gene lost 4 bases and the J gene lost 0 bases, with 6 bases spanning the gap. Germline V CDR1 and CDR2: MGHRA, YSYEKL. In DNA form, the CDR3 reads TGCGCCAGCAGCCCAGAAAACCAAGAGACCCAGTACTTC. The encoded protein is CASSPENQETQYF.

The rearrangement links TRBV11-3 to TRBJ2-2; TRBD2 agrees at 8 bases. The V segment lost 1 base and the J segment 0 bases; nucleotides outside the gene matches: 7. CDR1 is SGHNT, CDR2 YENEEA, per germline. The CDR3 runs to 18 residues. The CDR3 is CASSLGGQRGTNTGELFF. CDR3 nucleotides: TGTGCCAGCAGCTTAGGAGGGCAGCGGGGGACGAACACCGGGGAGCTGTTTTTT.

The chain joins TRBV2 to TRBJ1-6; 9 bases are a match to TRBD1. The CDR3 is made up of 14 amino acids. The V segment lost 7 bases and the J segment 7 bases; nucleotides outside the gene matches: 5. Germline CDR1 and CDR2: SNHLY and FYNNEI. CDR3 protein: CASNIDRGNSPLHF. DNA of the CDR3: TGTGCCAGCAATATTGACAGGGGGAATTCACCCCTCCACTTT.

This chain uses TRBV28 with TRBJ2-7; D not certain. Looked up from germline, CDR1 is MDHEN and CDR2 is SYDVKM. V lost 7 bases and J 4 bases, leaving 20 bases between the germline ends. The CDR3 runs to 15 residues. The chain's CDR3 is CASTPVPSRSYEQYF. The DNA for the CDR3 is TGTGCCAGCACCCCCGTCCCCAGTAGATCATACGAGCAGTACTTC. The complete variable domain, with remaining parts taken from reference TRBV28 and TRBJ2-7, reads DVKVTQSSRYLVKRTGEKVFLECVQDMDHENMFWYRQDPGLGLRLIYFSYDVKMKEKGDIPEGYSVSREKKERFSLILESASTNQTSMYLCASTPVPSRSYEQYFGPGTRLTVT.

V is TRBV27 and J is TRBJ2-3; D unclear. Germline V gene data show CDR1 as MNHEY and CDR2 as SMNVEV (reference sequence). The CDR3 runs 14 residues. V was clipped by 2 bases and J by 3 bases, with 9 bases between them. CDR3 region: CASSLDFGTDTQYF. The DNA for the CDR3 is TGTGCCAGCAGTTTAGATTTTGGGACAGATACGCAGTATTTT.

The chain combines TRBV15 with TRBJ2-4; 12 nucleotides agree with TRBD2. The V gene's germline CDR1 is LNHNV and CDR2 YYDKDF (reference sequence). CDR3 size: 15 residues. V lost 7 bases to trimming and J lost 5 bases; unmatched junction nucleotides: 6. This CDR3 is CATNPSGRAQNIQYF. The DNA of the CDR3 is TGTGCCACCAACCCTAGCGGGAGGGCCCAAAACATTCAGTACTTC.

CDR3 loop: CASSESGFHSSYEQYF. In nucleotides, the CDR3 is TGCGCCAGCAGTGAGTCCGGGTTCCACAGCTCCTACGAGCAGTACTTC. V usage is TRBV10-2 and J usage is TRBJ2-7; D ambiguous. Germline-derived CDR1 and CDR2 are WSHSY and SAAADI. The CDR3 is made up of 16 amino acids. Trimming shortened V by 0 bases and J by 0 bases, and 12 bases separated the two germline ends.

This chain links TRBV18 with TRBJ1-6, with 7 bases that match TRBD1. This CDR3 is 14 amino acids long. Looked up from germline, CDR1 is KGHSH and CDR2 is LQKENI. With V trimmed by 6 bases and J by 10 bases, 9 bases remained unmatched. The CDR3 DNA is TGTGCCAGCTCTCAGACAGGGTGGAGATCACCCCTCCACTTT. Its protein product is CASSQTGWRSPLHF. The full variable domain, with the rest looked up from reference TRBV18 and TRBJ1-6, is NAGVMQNPRHLVRRRGQEARLRCSPMKGHSHVYWYRQLPEEGLKFMVYLQKENIIDESGMPKERFSAEFPKEGPSILRIQQVVRGDSAAYFCASSQTGWRSPLHFGNGTRLTVT.